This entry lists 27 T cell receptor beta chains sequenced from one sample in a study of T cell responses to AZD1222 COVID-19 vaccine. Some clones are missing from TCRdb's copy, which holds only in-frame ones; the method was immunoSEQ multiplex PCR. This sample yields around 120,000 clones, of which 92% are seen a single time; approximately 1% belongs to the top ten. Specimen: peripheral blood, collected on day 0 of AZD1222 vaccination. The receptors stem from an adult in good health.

CDR3 DNA sequence: TGTGCCAGTCACGTCGTCCCAGGTCCTCCGAACACTGAAGCTTTCTTT. Translating it yields CASHVVPGPPNTEAFF. This chain joins TRBV19 and TRBJ1-1; unclear D gene. Germline V CDR1 and CDR2: LNHDA, SQIVND (reference sequence). Trimming removed 8 bases at V and 1 base at J, with 20 bases between. The CDR3 loop spans 16 amino acids.

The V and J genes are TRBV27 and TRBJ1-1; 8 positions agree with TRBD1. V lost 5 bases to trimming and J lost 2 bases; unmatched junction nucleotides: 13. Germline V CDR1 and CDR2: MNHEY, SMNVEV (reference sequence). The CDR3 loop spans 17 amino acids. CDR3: CASSLNGQGHFNTEAFF. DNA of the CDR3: TGTGCCAGCAGTCTCAACGGACAGGGACACTTTAACACTGAAGCTTTCTTT.

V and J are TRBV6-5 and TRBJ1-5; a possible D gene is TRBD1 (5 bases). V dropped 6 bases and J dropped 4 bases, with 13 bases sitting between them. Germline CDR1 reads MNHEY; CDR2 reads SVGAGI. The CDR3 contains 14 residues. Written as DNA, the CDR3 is TGTGCCAGCAGAGGCAGGGATGCAAATCAGCCCCAGCATTTT. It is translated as CASRGRDANQPQHF.

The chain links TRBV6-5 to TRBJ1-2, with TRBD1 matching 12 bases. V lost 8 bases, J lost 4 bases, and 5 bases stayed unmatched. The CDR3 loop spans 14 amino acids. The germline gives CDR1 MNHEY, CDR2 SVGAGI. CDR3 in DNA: TGTGCCAGCCTGGGGACAGGGGGCTTCTATGGCTACACCTTC. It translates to CASLGTGGFYGYTF.

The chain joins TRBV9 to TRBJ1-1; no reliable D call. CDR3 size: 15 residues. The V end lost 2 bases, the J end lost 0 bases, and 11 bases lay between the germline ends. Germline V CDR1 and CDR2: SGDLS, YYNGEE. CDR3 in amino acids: CASSVQPGMNTEAFF. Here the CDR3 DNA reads TGTGCCAGCAGCGTTCAGCCGGGTATGAACACTGAAGCTTTCTTT.

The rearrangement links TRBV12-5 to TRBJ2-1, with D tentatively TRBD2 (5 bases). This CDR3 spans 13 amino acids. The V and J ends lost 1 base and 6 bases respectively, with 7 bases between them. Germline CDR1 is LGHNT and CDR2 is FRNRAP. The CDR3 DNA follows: TGTGCTAGTGGTTTGGACGGAGGCAATGAGCAGTTCTTC. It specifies CASGLDGGNEQFF.

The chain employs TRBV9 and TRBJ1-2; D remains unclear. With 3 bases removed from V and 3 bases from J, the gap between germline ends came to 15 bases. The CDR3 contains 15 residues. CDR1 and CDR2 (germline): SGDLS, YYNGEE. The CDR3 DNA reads TGTGCCAGCAGCGAAGACCAGGTTGGATACTATGGCTACACCTTC. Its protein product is CASSEDQVGYYGYTF.

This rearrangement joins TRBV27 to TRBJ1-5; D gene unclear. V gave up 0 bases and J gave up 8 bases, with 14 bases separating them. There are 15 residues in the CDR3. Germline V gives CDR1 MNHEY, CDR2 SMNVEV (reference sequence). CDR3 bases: TGTGCCAGCAGTTTATCCGTCCTGGTGTCGAAGCCCCAGCATTTT. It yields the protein CASSLSVLVSKPQHF.

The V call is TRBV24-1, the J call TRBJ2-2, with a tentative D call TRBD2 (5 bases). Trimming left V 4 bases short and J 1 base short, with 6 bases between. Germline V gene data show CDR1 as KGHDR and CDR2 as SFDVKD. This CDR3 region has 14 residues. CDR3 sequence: CATSEGGNTGELFF. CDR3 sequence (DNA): TGTGCCACCAGTGAAGGAGGGAACACCGGGGAGCTGTTTTTT.

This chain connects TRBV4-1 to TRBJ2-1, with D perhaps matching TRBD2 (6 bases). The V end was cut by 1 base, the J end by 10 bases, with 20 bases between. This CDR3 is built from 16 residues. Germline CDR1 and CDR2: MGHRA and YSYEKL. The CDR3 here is CASSQAYPGTLWEQFF. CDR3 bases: TGCGCCAGCAGCCAAGCCTACCCCGGGACTTTGTGGGAGCAGTTCTTC.

This chain's CDR3 is CASSLKGAPRGYTF. The CDR3 region has the DNA TGTGCCAGCAGTTTGAAGGGGGCGCCCCGTGGCTACACCTTC. The chain couples TRBV25-1 to TRBJ1-2; 7 nucleotides line up with TRBD1. Germline CDR1 MGHDK, CDR2 SYGVNS. The CDR3 covers 14 residues. V trimming: 5 bases; J trimming: 7 bases; junction bases outside the gene matches: 10.

In DNA, the CDR3 is TGCGCCAGCAGCCAACCTCTCAGTATCACCGGGGAGCTGTTTTTT. Protein: CASSQPLSITGELFF. The rearrangement joins TRBV4-1 to TRBJ2-2; D is ambiguous. Trimming shortened V by 2 bases and J by 4 bases, and 11 bases separated the two germline ends. The CDR3 consists of 15 residues. Germline V lookup: CDR1 MGHRA, CDR2 YSYEKL.

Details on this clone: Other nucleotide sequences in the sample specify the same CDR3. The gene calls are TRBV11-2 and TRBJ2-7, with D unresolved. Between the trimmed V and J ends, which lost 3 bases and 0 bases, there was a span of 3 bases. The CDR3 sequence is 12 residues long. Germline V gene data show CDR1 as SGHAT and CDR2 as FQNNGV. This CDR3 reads CASSLGSYEQYF. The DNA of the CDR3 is TGTGCCAGCAGCTTGGGCTCCTACGAGCAGTACTTC. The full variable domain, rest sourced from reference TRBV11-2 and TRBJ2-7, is EAGVAQSPRYKIIEKRQSVAFWCNPISGHATLYWYQQILGQGPKLLIQFQNNGVVDDSQLPKDRFSAERLKGVDSTLKIQPAKLEDSAVYLCASSLGSYEQYFGPGTRLTVT.

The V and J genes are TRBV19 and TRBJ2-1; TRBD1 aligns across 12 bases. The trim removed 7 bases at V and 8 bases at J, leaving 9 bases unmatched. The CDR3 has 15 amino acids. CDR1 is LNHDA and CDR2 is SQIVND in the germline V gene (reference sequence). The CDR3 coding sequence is TGTGCCAGTACCGAACCGGGACAGGGGGCCTATGAGCAGTTCTTC. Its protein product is CASTEPGQGAYEQFF. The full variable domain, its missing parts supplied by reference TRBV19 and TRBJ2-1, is DGGITQSPKYLFRKEGQNVTLSCEQNLNHDAMYWYRQDPGQGLRLIYYSQIVNDFQKGDIAEGYSVSREKKESFPLTVTSAQKNPTAFYLCASTEPGQGAYEQFFGPGTRLTVL.

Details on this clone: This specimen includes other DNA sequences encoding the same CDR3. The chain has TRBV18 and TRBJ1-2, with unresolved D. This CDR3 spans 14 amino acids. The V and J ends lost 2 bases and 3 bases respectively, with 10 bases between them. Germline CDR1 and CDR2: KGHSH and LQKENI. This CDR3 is CASSPGQRDYGYTF. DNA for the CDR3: TGTGCCAGCTCACCAGGCCAGCGCGACTATGGCTACACCTTC.

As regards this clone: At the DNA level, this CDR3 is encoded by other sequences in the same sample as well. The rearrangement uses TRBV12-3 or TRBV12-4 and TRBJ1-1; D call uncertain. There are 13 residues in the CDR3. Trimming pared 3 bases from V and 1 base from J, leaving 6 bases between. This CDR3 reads CASSFGGNTEAFF. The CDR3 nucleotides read TGTGCCAGCAGTTTTGGCGGGAACACTGAAGCTTTCTTT.

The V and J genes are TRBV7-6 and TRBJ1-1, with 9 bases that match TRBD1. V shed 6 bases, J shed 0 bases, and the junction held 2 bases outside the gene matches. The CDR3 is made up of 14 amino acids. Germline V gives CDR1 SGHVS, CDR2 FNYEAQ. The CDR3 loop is CASRRDRVNTEAFF. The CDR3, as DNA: TGTGCCAGCAGGAGGGACAGGGTGAACACTGAAGCTTTCTTT.

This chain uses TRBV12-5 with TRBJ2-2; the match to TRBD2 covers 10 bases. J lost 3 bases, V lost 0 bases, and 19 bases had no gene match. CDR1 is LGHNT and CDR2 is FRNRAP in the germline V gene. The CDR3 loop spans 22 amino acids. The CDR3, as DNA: TGTGCTAGTGGTTTGGTAATGGGAAGGACTAGCGGTCCTGGTTCGGACACCGGGGAGCTGTTTTTT. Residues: CASGLVMGRTSGPGSDTGELFF.

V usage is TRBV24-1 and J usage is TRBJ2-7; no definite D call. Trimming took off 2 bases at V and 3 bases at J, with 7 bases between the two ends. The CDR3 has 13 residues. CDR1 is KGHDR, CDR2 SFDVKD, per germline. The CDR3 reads CATSDYTVYEQYF. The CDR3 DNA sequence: TGTGCCACCAGTGATTATACGGTCTACGAGCAGTACTTC.

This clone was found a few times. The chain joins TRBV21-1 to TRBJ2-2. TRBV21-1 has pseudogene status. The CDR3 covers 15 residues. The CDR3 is CASRGCIANTGELFF. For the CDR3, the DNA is TGTGCCAGCAGGGGGTGTATAGCGAACACCGGGGAGCTGTTTTTT.

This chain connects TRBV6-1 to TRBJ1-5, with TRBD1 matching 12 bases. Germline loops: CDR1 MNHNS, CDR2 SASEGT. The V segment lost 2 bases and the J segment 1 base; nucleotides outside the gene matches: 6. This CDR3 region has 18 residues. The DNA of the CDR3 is TGTGCCAGCAGTGAAAGAGGGACAGGGGGCGCCAGCAATCAGCCCCAGCATTTT. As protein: CASSERGTGGASNQPQHF.

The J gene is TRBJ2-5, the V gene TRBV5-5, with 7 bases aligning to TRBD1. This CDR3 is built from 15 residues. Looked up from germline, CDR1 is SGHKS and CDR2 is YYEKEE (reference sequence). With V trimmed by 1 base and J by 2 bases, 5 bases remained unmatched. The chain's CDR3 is CASSLIGDRQETQYF. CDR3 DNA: TGTGCCAGCAGCTTGATTGGGGACAGACAAGAGACCCAGTACTTC.

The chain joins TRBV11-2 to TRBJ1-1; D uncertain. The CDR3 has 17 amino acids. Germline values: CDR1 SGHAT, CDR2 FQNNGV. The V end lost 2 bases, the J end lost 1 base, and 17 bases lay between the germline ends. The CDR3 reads CASSLRDFNRENTEAFF. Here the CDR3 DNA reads TGTGCCAGCAGCTTACGGGATTTTAATAGGGAGAACACTGAAGCTTTCTTT.

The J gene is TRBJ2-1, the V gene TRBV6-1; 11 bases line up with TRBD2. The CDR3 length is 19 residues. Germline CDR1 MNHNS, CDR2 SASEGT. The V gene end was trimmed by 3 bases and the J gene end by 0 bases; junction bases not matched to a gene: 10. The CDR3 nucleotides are TGTGCCAGCAGTGAGGGACTCTTAGCGGGAGGGCCCTCCTACAATGAGCAGTTCTTC. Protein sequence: CASSEGLLAGGPSYNEQFF.

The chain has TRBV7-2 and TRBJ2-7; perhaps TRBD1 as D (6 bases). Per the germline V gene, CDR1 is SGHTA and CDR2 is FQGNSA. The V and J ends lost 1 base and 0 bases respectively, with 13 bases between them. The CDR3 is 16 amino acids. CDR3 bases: TGTGCCAGCAGCTTAGACGGGGACACCTCCTCCTACGAGCAGTACTTC. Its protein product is CASSLDGDTSSYEQYF.

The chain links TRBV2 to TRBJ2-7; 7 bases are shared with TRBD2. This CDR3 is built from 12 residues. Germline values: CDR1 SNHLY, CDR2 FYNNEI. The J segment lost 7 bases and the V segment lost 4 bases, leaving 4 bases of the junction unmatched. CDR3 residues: CASSVGGIEQYF. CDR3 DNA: TGTGCCAGCAGTGTGGGAGGGATTGAGCAGTACTTC.

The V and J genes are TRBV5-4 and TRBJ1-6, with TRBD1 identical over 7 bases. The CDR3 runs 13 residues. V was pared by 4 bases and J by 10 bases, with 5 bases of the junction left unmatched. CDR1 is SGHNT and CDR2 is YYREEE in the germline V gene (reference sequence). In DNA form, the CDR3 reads TGTGCCAGCAGCGCTGACAGGGAATCACCCCTCCACTTT. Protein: CASSADRESPLHF.